This T cell receptor (beta chain) was identified in a study of blood T cell repertoires in COVID-19. The protocol was immunoSEQ multiplex PCR, while the TCRdb copy is restricted to in-frame clones and leaves out a portion. This sample has some 68,000 clones; nearly 90% occur once, and the top ten carry 3.4%. A single count supports this clone. Germline CDR1 and CDR2: WSHSY and SAAADI. The ends were cut back, 6 bases at V and 0 bases at J, with 11 bases in the middle. The CDR3 is 15 residues long. The sequence derives from a woman aged 50 to 65 with COVID-19, enrolled during active disease. J is TRBJ1-4 and V is TRBV10-2; TRBD1 might be the D (5 bases). Input material: peripheral blood. The CDR3 DNA reads as TGCGCCAGCAGGGGGGGGTCTGCAACTAATGAAAAACTGTTTTTT. Protein sequence: CASRGGSATNEKLFF.